This TCR beta chain was captured in a study of regulatory T cells in long-lasting Graves disease. The CDR3 spans 16 residues. V was pared by 5 bases and J by 6 bases, with 6 bases of the junction left unmatched. Germline V gene sequence: CDR1 SGHAT, CDR2 FQNNGV. This clonotype appeared a few times. Time point described: persistent/refractory GD, antithyroid drugs over 5 years with positive TRAb. PBMC-derived RNA was used for the TCR library. TCR beta libraries were built with iRepertoire HTBI primers and Arm-PCR of CDR3 regions. TCRdb recomputed calls from the multiplex PCR reads with MiXCR, one row per CDR3 protein. The data show about 400,000 distinct CDR3 sequences, about 20% seen once.

The clonotype comes from a female donor with Graves disease. Sequences were derived from peripheral blood mononuclear cells (PBMCs), sampled when the disease was refractory, from a patient treated with antithyroid drugs. The chain uses TRBV11-2 and TRBJ2-2; the match to TRBD2 covers 13 bases. CDR3 coding DNA: TGTGCCAGCAGCCGGGCGGGACTAGCGGGATCCGGGGAGCTGTTTTTT. The encoded protein is CASSRAGLAGSGELFF.